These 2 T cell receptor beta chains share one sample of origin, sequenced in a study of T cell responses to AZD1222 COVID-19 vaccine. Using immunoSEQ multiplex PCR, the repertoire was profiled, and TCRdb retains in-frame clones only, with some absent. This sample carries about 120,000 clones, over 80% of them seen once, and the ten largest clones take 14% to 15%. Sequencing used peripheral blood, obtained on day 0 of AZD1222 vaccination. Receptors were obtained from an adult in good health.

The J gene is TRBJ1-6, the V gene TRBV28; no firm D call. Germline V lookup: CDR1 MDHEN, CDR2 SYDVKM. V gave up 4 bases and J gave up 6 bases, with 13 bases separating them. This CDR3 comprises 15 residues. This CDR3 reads CASSYMSVGNSPLHF. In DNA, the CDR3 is TGTGCCAGCAGTTATATGTCAGTCGGTAATTCACCCCTCCACTTT.

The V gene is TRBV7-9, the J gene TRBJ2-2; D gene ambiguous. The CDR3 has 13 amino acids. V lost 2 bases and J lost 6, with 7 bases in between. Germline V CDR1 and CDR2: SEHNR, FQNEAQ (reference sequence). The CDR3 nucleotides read TGTGCCAGCAGCTTATTAGTGGCCGGGGAGCTGTTTTTT. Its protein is CASSLLVAGELFF.